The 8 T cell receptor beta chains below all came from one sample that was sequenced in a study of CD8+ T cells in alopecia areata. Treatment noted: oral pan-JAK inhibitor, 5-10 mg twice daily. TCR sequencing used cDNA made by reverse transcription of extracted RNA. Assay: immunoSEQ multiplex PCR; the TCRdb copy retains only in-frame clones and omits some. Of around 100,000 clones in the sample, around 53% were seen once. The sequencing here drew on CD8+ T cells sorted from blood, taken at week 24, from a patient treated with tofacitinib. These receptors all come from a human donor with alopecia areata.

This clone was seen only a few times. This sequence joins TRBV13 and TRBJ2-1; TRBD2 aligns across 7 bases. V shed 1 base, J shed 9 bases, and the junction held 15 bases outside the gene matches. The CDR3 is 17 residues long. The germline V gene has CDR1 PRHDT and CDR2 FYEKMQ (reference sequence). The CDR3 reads CASSLDPVSGGLGEQFF. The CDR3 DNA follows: TGTGCCAGCAGCTTAGACCCGGTTTCGGGGGGTCTTGGTGAGCAGTTCTTC.

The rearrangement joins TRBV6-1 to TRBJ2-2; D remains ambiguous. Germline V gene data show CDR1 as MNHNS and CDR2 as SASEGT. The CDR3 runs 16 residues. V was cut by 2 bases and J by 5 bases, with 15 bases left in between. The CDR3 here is CASSEFWSSFTGELFF. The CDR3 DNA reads TGTGCCAGCAGTGAATTTTGGTCCTCATTTACCGGGGAGCTGTTTTTT.

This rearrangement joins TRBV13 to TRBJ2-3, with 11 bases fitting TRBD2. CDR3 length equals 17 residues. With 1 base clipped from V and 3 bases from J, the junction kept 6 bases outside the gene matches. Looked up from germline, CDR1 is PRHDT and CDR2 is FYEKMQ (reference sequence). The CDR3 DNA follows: TGTGCCAGCAGCTTAGTAGCGGGGGGGCCAGGTACAGATACGCAGTATTTT. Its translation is CASSLVAGGPGTDTQYF.

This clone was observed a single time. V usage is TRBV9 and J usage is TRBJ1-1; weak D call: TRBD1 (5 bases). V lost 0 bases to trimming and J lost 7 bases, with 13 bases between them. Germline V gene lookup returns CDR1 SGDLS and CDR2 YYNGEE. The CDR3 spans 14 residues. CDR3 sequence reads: CASSVGGALGEAFF. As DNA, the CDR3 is TGTGCCAGCAGCGTAGGCGGGGCGTTGGGTGAAGCTTTCTTT.

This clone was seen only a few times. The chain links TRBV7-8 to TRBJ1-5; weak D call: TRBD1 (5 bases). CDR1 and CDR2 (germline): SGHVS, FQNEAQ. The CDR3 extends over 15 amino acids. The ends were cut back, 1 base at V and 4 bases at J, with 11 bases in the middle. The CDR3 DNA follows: TGTGCCAGCAGCTTAGGTGGCAGGGATAATCAGCCCCAGCATTTT. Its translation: CASSLGGRDNQPQHF.

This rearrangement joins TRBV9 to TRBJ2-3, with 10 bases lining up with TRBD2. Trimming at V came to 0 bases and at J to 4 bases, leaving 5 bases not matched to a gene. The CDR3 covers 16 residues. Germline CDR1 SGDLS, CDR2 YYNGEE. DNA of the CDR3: TGTGCCAGCAGCGTAGGGCTAGCGGGGGTAGCAGATACGCAGTATTTT. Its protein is CASSVGLAGVADTQYF.

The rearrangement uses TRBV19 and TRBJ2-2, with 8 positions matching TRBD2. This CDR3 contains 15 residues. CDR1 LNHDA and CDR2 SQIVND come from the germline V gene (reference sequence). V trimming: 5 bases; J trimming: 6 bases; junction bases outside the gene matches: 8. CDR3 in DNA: TGTGCCAGTAGTTCGGGGGGGCTATCGTCCGGGGAGCTGTTTTTT. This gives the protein CASSSGGLSSGELFF. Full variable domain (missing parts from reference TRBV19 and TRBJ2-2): DGGITQSPKYLFRKEGQNVTLSCEQNLNHDAMYWYRQDPGQGLRLIYYSQIVNDFQKGDIAEGYSVSREKKESFPLTVTSAQKNPTAFYLCASSSGGLSSGELFFGEGSRLTVL.

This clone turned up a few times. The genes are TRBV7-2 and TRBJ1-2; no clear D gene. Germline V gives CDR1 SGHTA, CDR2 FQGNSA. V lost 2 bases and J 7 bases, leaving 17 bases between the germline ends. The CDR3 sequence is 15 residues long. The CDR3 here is CASSLTADGYSGYTF. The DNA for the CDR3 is TGTGCCAGCAGCTTAACGGCGGACGGCTATTCTGGCTACACCTTC.